This record covers a single TCR beta chain. The antigen remains undetermined. This CDR3 contains 14 residues. CDR1 is SGHNT and CDR2 is YYREEE in the germline V gene (reference sequence). The junction had 2 bases not matched to a gene; V was cut back by 4 bases and J by 1 base. This sample was included in a study of T cell responses to AZD1222 COVID-19 vaccine. Study details: Analyses pooled second doses at about 4 or about 12 weeks.

Here immunoSEQ multiplex PCR was the method, and the copy in TCRdb shows in-frame clones only, minus some. The repertoire holds under 85,000 clones, with around nine tenths as singletons. Overall study results and limits: The number of AZD1222 recipients seropositive at baseline was only five to seven. The breadth and depth of Spike-specific TCRs increased once two AZD1222 doses had been given. The study reported that nearly half of spike-specific TCRs target unmutated variant regions.

This specimen consisted of peripheral blood, obtained on day 0 of AZD1222 vaccination. The TCR was taken from an adult in good health. The chain couples TRBV5-4 to TRBJ2-7; 10 bases are shared with TRBD2. CDR3 nucleotide sequence: TGTGCCAGCAGCCCGACTAGCGGGTCCTACGAGCAGTACTTC. Protein sequence: CASSPTSGSYEQYF.